This paragraph covers one TCR beta chain sequence. The antigen remains unidentified. The CDR3 is 14 residues long. CDR1 is SEHNR, CDR2 FQNEAQ, per germline (reference sequence). The V gene lost 8 bases and the J gene lost 1 base, with 12 bases spanning the gap. The data belong to a study of CD8 T cells in ankylosing spondylitis. General observations from the study: Seemingly characteristic of ankylosing spondylitis blood was a TCR beta motif consisting of under ten highly homologous variants.

Quantitative barcoded 5'-RACE was used to prepare TCR beta libraries. MiXCR, applied by TCRdb to the 5' RACE reads, yields one record per CDR3 protein. The sample yields 200,000 to 250,000 distinct CDR3 sequences, approximately 20% seen once. The sequenced material came from blood, either unsorted or a sorted T cell fraction (not recorded which). This receptor was taken from a male donor with ankylosing spondylitis. The chain is built from TRBV7-9 and TRBJ2-1; D might be TRBD1 (5 bases). CDR3 bases: TGTGCCAGCGCTGGGGCCGGATCCTACAATGAGCAGTTCTTC. It yields the protein CASAGAGSYNEQFF.